Presented here are 27 T cell receptor beta chains from one specimen sequenced in a study of CD8 T cells in Susac syndrome. When the RNA was reverse transcribed, random hexamers were used with an input of 0.5 to 1 ug. TCRdb re-derived calls from the immunoSEQ multiplex PCR reads in MiXCR, one entry per CDR3 protein. The sample yields approximately 150,000 distinct CDR3 sequences, approximately 95% seen once. Specimen: CD4+ T cells from PBMCs. These receptors all come from a human donor with multiple sclerosis.

This chain joins TRBV7-2 and TRBJ2-7; either TRBD1 or TRBD2 may fit D (5 bases each). The CDR3 covers 14 residues. Germline loops: CDR1 SGHTA, CDR2 FQGNSA. Trimming cost V 4 bases and J 7 bases, with 17 bases left between them. As DNA, the CDR3 is TGTGCCAGCAGCTCACCAGGACGGGACCTGGAGCAGTACTTC. This gives the protein CASSSPGRDLEQYF. The full variable domain, rest sourced from reference TRBV7-2 and TRBJ2-7, is GAGVSQSPSNKVTEKGKDVELRCDPISGHTALYWYRQSLGQGLEFLIYFQGNSAPDKSGLPSDRFSAERTGGSVSTLTIQRTQQEDSAVYLCASSSPGRDLEQYFGPGTRLTVT.

The chain is built from TRBV5-1 and TRBJ2-2, with D hard to call. CDR1 and CDR2 from the germline V gene are SGHRS and YFSETQ. The CDR3 is 14 amino acids. Between the trimmed V and J ends, which lost 0 bases and 5 bases, there was a span of 8 bases. The DNA for the CDR3 is TGCGCCAGCAGCTTGGTTGGAGCTACCGGGGAGCTGTTTTTT. It yields the protein CASSLVGATGELFF.

This chain connects TRBV5-1 to TRBJ2-7; D is uncertain. V lost 0 bases to trimming and J lost 2 bases, with 9 bases between them. The CDR3 extends over 14 amino acids. Germline-derived CDR1 and CDR2 are SGHRS and YFSETQ. The CDR3 sequence: CASSLAVSTYEQYF. The CDR3 DNA sequence: TGCGCCAGCAGCTTGGCGGTCAGTACCTACGAGCAGTACTTC.

The CDR3 DNA reads as TGCAGCGGACGACAGGGGAATACTGAAGCTTTCTTT. Residues: CSGRQGNTEAFF. The genes are TRBV29-1 and TRBJ1-1, with TRBD1 matching over 8 bases. Per germline, CDR1 SQVTM and CDR2 ANQGSEA. V lost 7 bases, J lost 5 bases, and 6 bases stayed unmatched. CDR3 length: 12 amino acids. Looking up the rest from reference TRBV29-1 and TRBJ1-1 gives the full variable domain: SAVISQKPSRDICQRGTSLTIQCQVDSQVTMMFWYRQQPGQSLTLIATANQGSEATYESGFVIDKFPISRPNLTFSTLTVSNMSPEDSSIYLCSGRQGNTEAFFGQGTRLTVV.

The chain employs TRBV6-5 and TRBJ1-2; D remains unclear. This CDR3 comprises 16 residues. Trimming pared 4 bases from V and 5 bases from J, leaving 20 bases between. The germline CDR1 and CDR2 sequences are MNHEY and SVGAGI. CDR3 amino acids: CASSFGKTAKDYGYTF. CDR3 sequence (DNA): TGTGCCAGCAGTTTCGGAAAGACCGCGAAGGATTATGGCTACACCTTC.

V usage is TRBV11-2 and J usage is TRBJ2-1; D gene unclear. CDR1 and CDR2 from the germline V gene are SGHAT and FQNNGV. Trimming took 6 bases from V and 2 from J, leaving 14 bases between them. This CDR3 contains 15 residues. The CDR3 here is CASSLRPEAYNEQFF. In DNA, the CDR3 is TGTGCCAGCAGTTTGAGGCCCGAAGCCTACAATGAGCAGTTCTTC.

The chain employs TRBV25-1 and TRBJ1-1, with D perhaps matching TRBD1 (5 bases). Looked up from germline, CDR1 is MGHDK and CDR2 is SYGVNS. The V and J ends lost 0 bases and 1 base respectively, with 6 bases between them. The CDR3 length is 14 residues. The CDR3 region is CASSEYGGNTEAFF. CDR3 nucleotides: TGTGCCAGCAGTGAATATGGGGGGAACACTGAAGCTTTCTTT. The full variable domain, completed using reference TRBV25-1 and TRBJ1-1, is EADIYQTPRYLVIGTGKKITLECSQTMGHDKMYWYQQDPGMELHLIHYSYGVNSTEKGDLSSESTVSRIRTEHFPLTLESARPSHTSQYLCASSEYGGNTEAFFGQGTRLTVV.

The V call is TRBV7-2, the J call TRBJ2-7; 10 bases fit TRBD2. V lost 1 base and J lost 6; bases outside the gene matches: 9. The germline V gene encodes CDR1 SGHTA and CDR2 FQGNSA. This CDR3 is 16 amino acids long. The DNA of the CDR3 is TGTGCCAGCAGCTTAGTAGCGGGAGGTCGTACGGGCGAGCAGTACTTC. It yields the protein CASSLVAGGRTGEQYF.

The CDR3 DNA follows: TGTGCCAGCAGCTTAGGTTTCGGGACAGAGCAGTTCTTC. It translates to CASSLGFGTEQFF. The chain has TRBV7-2 and TRBJ2-1, with D possibly matching TRBD1 (6 bases). The CDR3 sequence is 13 residues long. CDR1 is SGHTA, CDR2 FQGNSA, per germline. Trimming cost V 1 base and J 10 bases, with 11 bases left between them.

J is TRBJ2-1 and V is TRBV29-1; D could derive from TRBD1 or TRBD2 (5 bases each). CDR1 and CDR2 from the germline V gene are SQVTM and ANQGSEA. This CDR3 has 16 residues. The V end was cut by 2 bases, the J end by 1 base, with 15 bases between. The CDR3 bases are TGCAGCGTTGAACCAGACTCGTGGGGGTCCTACAATGAGCAGTTCTTC. Translating gives CSVEPDSWGSYNEQFF.

This clonotype was recorded only once. The chain couples TRBV3-1 to TRBJ1-2; tentative D call: TRBD1 (6 bases). The CDR3 has 15 residues. Trimming shortened V by 1 base and J by 6 bases, and 15 bases separated the two germline ends. Germline CDR1 LGHDT, CDR2 YNNKEL (reference sequence). CDR3 amino acids: CASSQVPGVRNGYTF. CDR3 in DNA: TGTGCCAGCAGCCAAGTCCCAGGGGTAAGGAATGGCTACACCTTC.

The gene calls are TRBV29-1 and TRBJ1-4; D not resolved. Per germline, CDR1 SQVTM and CDR2 ANQGSEA. The CDR3 has 11 residues. V was trimmed by 3 bases and J by 8 bases, leaving 7 bases between them. This chain's CDR3 is CSVEAWEKLFF. For the CDR3, the DNA is TGCAGCGTTGAGGCATGGGAAAAACTGTTTTTT.

This rearrangement joins TRBV20-1 to TRBJ1-1; D gene ambiguous. V was cut by 3 bases and J by 1 base, with 6 bases left in between. The CDR3 has 12 residues. CDR1 and CDR2 (germline): DFQATT, SNEGSKA (reference sequence). The CDR3 DNA reads TGCAGTGCTAGGCCAACGAACACTGAAGCTTTCTTT. As protein: CSARPTNTEAFF.

This rearrangement joins TRBV7-3 to TRBJ2-1; possible D gene TRBD2, 7 bases. V was trimmed by 2 bases and J by 7 bases, leaving 24 bases between them. The CDR3 extends over 18 amino acids. CDR1 and CDR2 from the germline V gene are SGHTA and FQGTGA. CDR3: CASSLREGGTGSRNEQFF. The CDR3 coding sequence is TGTGCCAGCAGCTTACGCGAGGGGGGGACTGGCTCGCGGAATGAGCAGTTCTTC.

The chain carries TRBV9 and TRBJ1-2; TRBD1 matches at 9 bases. The CDR3 is made up of 15 amino acids. The J segment lost 4 bases and the V segment lost 4 bases, leaving 8 bases of the junction unmatched. Germline loops: CDR1 SGDLS, CDR2 YYNGEE. DNA for the CDR3: TGTGCCAGCAGCCCCAGGACAGGGGCGGTCTATGGCTACACCTTC. It codes for CASSPRTGAVYGYTF. Looking up the rest from reference TRBV9 and TRBJ1-2 gives the full variable domain: DSGVTQTPKHLITATGQRVTLRCSPRSGDLSVYWYQQSLDQGLQFLIQYYNGEERAKGNILERFSAQQFPDLHSELNLSSLELGDSALYFCASSPRTGAVYGYTFGSGTRLTVV.

The CDR3 protein is CAWIPGQGFSPLHF. The CDR3 DNA follows: TGTGCCTGGATCCCGGGACAGGGGTTTTCACCCCTCCACTTT. The V call is TRBV30, the J call TRBJ1-6, with 10 bases aligning to TRBD1. Germline assignment: CDR1 GTSNPN and CDR2 SVGIG (reference sequence). This CDR3 comprises 14 residues. V lost 4 bases, J lost 9 bases, and 6 bases stayed unmatched.

This chain links TRBV7-2 with TRBJ1-4; D is possibly TRBD1 (5 bases). Germline-derived CDR1 and CDR2 are SGHTA and FQGNSA. V was cut by 6 bases and J by 8 bases, with 16 bases left in between. The CDR3 is 14 amino acids. As DNA, the CDR3 is TGTGCCAGCAGTCCGGGGCTACCCAGGGAAAAACTGTTTTTT. It codes for CASSPGLPREKLFF.

The rearrangement links TRBV12-3 or TRBV12-4 to TRBJ2-1; D perhaps matches TRBD1 (6 bases). There are 12 residues in the CDR3. V was trimmed by 8 bases and J by 6 bases, leaving 11 bases between them. CDR3 sequence reads: CASGRGGNEQFF. CDR3 sequence (DNA): TGTGCCAGCGGGAGAGGGGGCAATGAGCAGTTCTTC.

The chain joins TRBV9 to TRBJ2-2; no clear D gene. Germline CDR1 is SGDLS and CDR2 is YYNGEE. Trimming shortened V by 0 bases and J by 5 bases, and 14 bases separated the two germline ends. This CDR3 comprises 16 residues. CDR3: CASSVEGGRWTGELFF. CDR3 sequence (DNA): TGTGCCAGCAGCGTAGAAGGCGGCAGGTGGACCGGGGAGCTGTTTTTT.

This clonotype was recorded only once. In nucleotides, the CDR3 is TGCGCCAGCAGGATTCAACTAGGTTACAATGAGCAGTTCTTC. Encoded protein: CASRIQLGYNEQFF. The chain carries TRBV5-1 and TRBJ2-1; the D gene is possibly TRBD2 (5 bases). Looked up from germline, CDR1 is SGHRS and CDR2 is YFSETQ. Trimming left V 5 bases short and J 4 bases short, with 13 bases between. The CDR3 spans 14 residues.

The genes are TRBV27 and TRBJ2-7, with D tentatively TRBD1 (6 bases). Germline loops: CDR1 MNHEY, CDR2 SMNVEV (reference sequence). Trimming removed 8 bases at V and 1 base at J, with 12 bases between. This CDR3 has 13 residues. CDR3 sequence reads: CASGEGGSYEQYF. As DNA, the CDR3 is TGTGCCAGCGGGGAAGGGGGTTCCTACGAGCAGTACTTC.

The chain combines TRBV5-4 with TRBJ1-4, with TRBD1 matching over 7 bases. V was clipped by 2 bases and J by 8 bases; unmatched bases: 6. Germline V lookup: CDR1 SGHNT, CDR2 YYREEE (reference sequence). The length of the CDR3 is 14 residues. The CDR3 region has the DNA TGTGCCAGCAGCTTTACAGGGGTAGAAGAAAAACTGTTTTTT. This translates into CASSFTGVEEKLFF. The variable domain in full, completed from reference TRBV5-4 and TRBJ1-4, reads ETGVTQSPTHLIKTRGQQVTLRCSSQSGHNTVSWYQQALGQGPQFIFQYYREEENGRGNFPPRFSGLQFPNYSSELNVNALELDDSALYLCASSFTGVEEKLFFGSGTQLSVL.

This chain joins TRBV12-3 or TRBV12-4 and TRBJ1-1, with unresolved D. The CDR3 loop spans 15 amino acids. V was pared by 2 bases and J by 3 bases, with 13 bases between. CDR3 in amino acids: CASSLTSSQYTEAFF. Here the CDR3 DNA reads TGTGCCAGCAGTTTAACCAGTTCACAGTACACTGAAGCTTTCTTT.

The rearrangement joins TRBV6-6 to TRBJ2-5; 9 bases are shared with TRBD2. Germline V gene data show CDR1 as MNHNY and CDR2 as SVGAGI (reference sequence). The CDR3 totals 14 residues. V was clipped by 8 bases and J by 3 bases; unmatched bases: 7. The CDR3 nucleotides read TGTGCCAGCTCGAGAGCGGGAGGTGAAGAGACCCAGTACTTC. Residues: CASSRAGGEETQYF.

The chain is built from TRBV4-3 and TRBJ1-1; no clear D gene. Trimming shortened V by 0 bases and J by 4 bases, and 9 bases separated the two germline ends. This CDR3 comprises 14 residues. Germline assignment: CDR1 LGHNA and CDR2 YSLEER. CDR3 residues: CASSQEADRTEAFF. For the CDR3, the DNA is TGCGCCAGCAGCCAAGAGGCAGACCGCACTGAAGCTTTCTTT.

V gene TRBV30 combines with J gene TRBJ1-6; tentative D call: TRBD1 (6 bases). Germline CDR1 GTSNPN, CDR2 SVGIG (reference sequence). Trimming took 4 bases from V and 8 from J, leaving 12 bases between them. The CDR3 spans 13 residues. The CDR3 protein is CAWTLAGDSPLHF. The CDR3 bases are TGTGCCTGGACTTTGGCAGGGGATTCACCCCTCCACTTT.

V and J are TRBV29-1 and TRBJ2-5; D is unresolved. V was pared by 5 bases and J by 0 bases, with 7 bases between. Germline CDR1 reads SQVTM; CDR2 reads ANQGSEA. There are 12 residues in the CDR3. The CDR3 DNA is TGCAGCGTTCGGCCAGACCAAGAGACCCAGTACTTC. This sequence encodes CSVRPDQETQYF.